This paragraph reports one T cell receptor beta chain. The data derive from a study of blood T cell repertoires in COVID-19. As processed by the authors: By means of reference gene primer amplification, nucleated cell counts were estimated. Profiled with immunoSEQ multiplex PCR; TCRdb holds only in-frame clones, not every one. The V and J calls and the clone size are those of that table, but D and trimming were determined from the DNA. The top ten hold 15% to 20% of the sample, which has about 190,000 clones, 65% to 85% seen once. The sample taken for sequencing was peripheral blood. The source is a man in his 60s with active or convalescent COVID-19.

CDR3 DNA sequence: TGTGCCAGCAGCCAGGCATTCACAGGGCGAACAGATACGCAGTATTTT. It specifies CASSQAFTGRTDTQYF. This chain connects TRBV14 to TRBJ2-3, with a possible D match to TRBD1 (6 bases). Looked up from germline, CDR1 is SGHDN and CDR2 is FVKESK. The CDR3 sequence is 16 residues long. With 3 bases removed from V and 3 bases from J, the gap between germline ends came to 16 bases.